The source of this T cell receptor beta chain is a study of memory CD4+ T cells and cytomegalovirus serostatus. On this clone itself: The target antigen is unknown.

In the authors' methods: Out-of-frame sequences were removed, leaving a few million distinct TCRbeta sequences. Sequencing was performed with immunoSEQ multiplex PCR; in TCRdb, only in-frame clones are kept and a portion is missing. The V and J calls and the clone size are those of that table, but D and trimming were determined from the DNA. The sample consists of roughly 50,000 clones, 82% of them appearing once. Study-level results: Repertoires predicted CMV serostatus with median bootstrapped AUC of about 0.96. The CMV-associated TCR signature appears largely within the CD4+ memory repertoire.

The length of the CDR3 is 15 residues. Per germline, CDR1 SGDLS and CDR2 YYNGEE. V lost 0 bases to trimming and J lost 0 bases, with 8 bases between them. Single viable CD3+CD4+CD8-CD45RO+ cells were sorted as the memory CD4+ T cells. V gene TRBV9 combines with J gene TRBJ2-3; D gene unclear. The sequence derives from an adult in good health and CMV-seronegative. Some clones in this sample may be carry-over from other donors' samples. The sequencing sample was made of memory CD4+ T cells from blood. As DNA, the CDR3 is TGTGCCAGCAGCGTAGGGCCGACTAGCACAGATACGCAGTATTTT. It is translated as CASSVGPTSTDTQYF. Filled out from reference TRBV9 and TRBJ2-3, the complete variable domain reads DSGVTQTPKHLITATGQRVTLRCSPRSGDLSVYWYQQSLDQGLQFLIQYYNGEERAKGNILERFSAQQFPDLHSELNLSSLELGDSALYFCASSVGPTSTDTQYFGPGTRLTVL.